The 19 T cell receptor beta chains reported below all come from one sample, sequenced in a study of cytomegalovirus exposure and HLA in healthy donors. PCR was performed using 60 Vbeta and 13 Jbeta primers. Repertoires were generated with immunoSEQ multiplex PCR, while TCRdb's copy carries only in-frame clones and drops some. In the table there are approximately 150,000 clones, 87% of which are singletons. Material for sequencing was PBMCs. These receptors were taken from a woman aged 30 to 39 in good health and CMV-seronegative.

The gene calls are TRBV6-1 and TRBJ1-1, with D unclear. V was pared by 10 bases and J by 4 bases, with 16 bases between. There are 13 residues in the CDR3. Per germline, CDR1 MNHNS and CDR2 SASEGT. CDR3 residues: CATCRDWGTEAFF. The CDR3 region has the DNA TGTGCCACCTGCCGGGATTGGGGCACTGAAGCTTTCTTT.

This chain links TRBV27 with TRBJ2-3; TRBD2 matches at 7 bases. The CDR3 has 15 amino acids. J gave up 0 bases and V 5 bases, and 5 bases lay outside the gene matches. Germline loops: CDR1 MNHEY, CDR2 SMNVEV (reference sequence). DNA for the CDR3: TGTGCCAGCAGTCCGAGCGGGGTTAGCACAGATACGCAGTATTTT. It encodes CASSPSGVSTDTQYF.

CDR3 in amino acids: CASSVGQQETQYF. The CDR3 DNA is TGTGCCAGCAGCGTAGGGCAGCAAGAGACCCAGTACTTC. This chain links TRBV9 with TRBJ2-5; D remains unclear. Germline V CDR1 and CDR2: SGDLS, YYNGEE. V shed 0 bases and J shed 2 bases, with 5 bases lying between them. The CDR3 has 13 amino acids.

The rearrangement joins TRBV5-1 to TRBJ2-5, with D possibly matching TRBD1 (5 bases). V gave up 0 bases and J gave up 4 bases, with 13 bases separating them. The CDR3 totals 15 residues. The germline CDR1 and CDR2 sequences are SGHRS and YFSETQ. For the CDR3, the DNA is TGCGCCAGCAGCTTGGACGGCAGGGTGGTAGAGACCCAGTACTTC. Its translation is CASSLDGRVVETQYF.

The chain uses TRBV15 and TRBJ2-1, with 16 bases aligning to TRBD2. Germline CDR1 and CDR2: LNHNV and YYDKDF (reference sequence). V shed 0 bases, J shed 0 bases, and the junction held 5 bases outside the gene matches. The CDR3 runs 20 residues. CDR3 protein: CATSRDGTSGRAPSYNEQFF. The CDR3 DNA reads TGTGCCACCAGCAGAGATGGGACTAGCGGGAGGGCCCCCTCCTACAATGAGCAGTTCTTC.

The chain joins TRBV7-8 to TRBJ2-7; TRBD2 agrees at 7 bases. The germline CDR1 and CDR2 sequences are SGHVS and FQNEAQ. This CDR3 spans 16 amino acids. V gave up 5 bases and J gave up 3 bases; unmatched junction bases: 13. CDR3 in amino acids: CASSPEVAGVNYEQYF. CDR3 nucleotides: TGTGCCAGCAGCCCTGAGGTAGCGGGTGTCAACTACGAGCAGTACTTC. Supplemented by reference TRBV7-8 and TRBJ2-7, the full variable domain reads GAGVSQSPRYKVAKRGQDVALRCDPISGHVSLFWYQQALGQGPEFLTYFQNEAQLDKSGLPSDRFFAERPEGSVSTLKIQRTQQEDSAVYLCASSPEVAGVNYEQYFGPGTRLTVT.

V usage is TRBV9 and J usage is TRBJ2-3, with a possible D match to TRBD2 (6 bases). The germline V gene encodes CDR1 SGDLS and CDR2 YYNGEE. There are 17 residues in the CDR3. Deletions cut 3 bases from V and 0 bases from J, with 17 bases between. The CDR3 bases are TGTGCCAGCAGCGCCACACCACTAGCATTCAGCACAGATACGCAGTATTTT. It specifies CASSATPLAFSTDTQYF.

V is TRBV7-7 and J is TRBJ1-1; no clear D gene. The CDR3 is 13 amino acids. Germline assignment: CDR1 SSHAT and CDR2 FNYEAQ (reference sequence). Deletions cut 1 base from V and 1 base from J, with 4 bases between. CDR3 loop: CASSLDRNTEAFF. The DNA for the CDR3 is TGTGCCAGCAGCTTAGACAGGAACACTGAAGCTTTCTTT.

The chain carries TRBV29-1 and TRBJ1-5; D might be TRBD1 (5 bases). The CDR3 runs to 14 residues. Germline CDR1 is SQVTM and CDR2 is ANQGSEA. V shed 8 bases and J shed 5 bases, with 19 bases lying between them. DNA for the CDR3: TGCAGCATTAGTCAGGGACTTTCCGATCAGCCCCAGCATTTT. This sequence encodes CSISQGLSDQPQHF.

The genes are TRBV9 and TRBJ1-2; D is possibly TRBD1 (5 bases). CDR1 is SGDLS, CDR2 YYNGEE, per germline. CDR3 length equals 15 residues. V was pared by 5 bases and J by 5 bases, with 19 bases between. CDR3: CASSLLVSGGYGYTF. Here the CDR3 DNA reads TGTGCCAGCAGTCTCCTCGTGTCCGGGGGGTATGGCTACACCTTC.

V and J are TRBV7-2 and TRBJ1-5; 11 positions match TRBD1. Germline CDR1 SGHTA, CDR2 FQGNSA. This CDR3 comprises 15 residues. With V trimmed by 5 bases and J by 6 bases, 6 bases remained unmatched. Here the CDR3 DNA reads TGTGCCAGCAGCCGGGACAGGGGGACGAGTCAGCCCCAGCATTTT. It encodes CASSRDRGTSQPQHF.

The chain has TRBV5-1 and TRBJ2-2; D is uncertain. CDR3 length: 14 residues. With 0 bases removed from V and 6 bases from J, the gap between germline ends came to 9 bases. Germline CDR1 and CDR2: SGHRS and YFSETQ. The CDR3 DNA sequence: TGCGCCAGCAGCTTGGGCCAGGCTGCCGGGGAGCTGTTTTTT. Amino acid sequence: CASSLGQAAGELFF.

This chain joins TRBV7-8 and TRBJ2-3; 7 nucleotides line up with TRBD2. Germline V CDR1 and CDR2: SGHVS, FQNEAQ. The CDR3 has 16 residues. Unmatched junction bases numbered 7, after V lost 4 bases and J lost 0 bases. CDR3: CASSSRLAASTDTQYF. CDR3 bases: TGTGCCAGCAGCTCCCGACTAGCAGCTAGCACAGATACGCAGTATTTT.

The gene calls are TRBV5-1 and TRBJ2-1; D call uncertain. Trimming removed 0 bases from V and 7 bases from J, with 14 bases in between. In germline, CDR1 is SGHRS, CDR2 YFSETQ. The CDR3 runs 15 residues. The DNA of the CDR3 is TGCGCCAGCAGCTTGGCGCTAGTATCGGTGAATGAGCAGTTCTTC. It encodes CASSLALVSVNEQFF.

This clone was seen just once. The chain recombines TRBV28 with TRBJ1-2, with 8 bases matching TRBD1. The ends lost 3 bases at V and 8 bases at J; junction bases unmatched: 8. This CDR3 is 14 amino acids long. In germline, CDR1 is MDHEN, CDR2 SYDVKM. CDR3 nucleotide sequence: TGTGCCAGCAGTTTCAGGGGGCCATCCATCGGCTACACCTTC. It encodes CASSFRGPSIGYTF.

V is TRBV28 and J is TRBJ2-3; 7 bases agree with TRBD1. This CDR3 has 15 residues. Trimming cost V 5 bases and J 4 bases; bases outside gene matches: 9. The germline gives CDR1 MDHEN, CDR2 SYDVKM. The CDR3 DNA reads TGTGCCAGCAGTACCAGACAGGGATTGGCAGATACGCAGTATTTT. Translating gives CASSTRQGLADTQYF.

The chain uses TRBV18 and TRBJ2-5, with D maybe TRBD1 (5 bases). CDR3 length: 14 residues. V lost 5 bases and J lost 2, with 12 bases in between. Germline V gene sequence: CDR1 KGHSH, CDR2 LQKENI. CDR3 nucleotides: TGTGCCAGCTCAAATCGACAGATTCAAGAGACCCAGTACTTC. It encodes CASSNRQIQETQYF.

The genes are TRBV5-1 and TRBJ2-3, with TRBD2 matching 8 bases. Germline V lookup: CDR1 SGHRS, CDR2 YFSETQ. The CDR3 contains 13 residues. J gave up 9 bases and V 4 bases, and 7 bases lay outside the gene matches. The CDR3 spells CASSLGGGWTQYF. The CDR3 nucleotides read TGCGCCAGCAGCCTAGGCGGGGGGTGGACGCAGTATTTT.

The rearrangement joins TRBV28 to TRBJ1-1, with D maybe TRBD1 (6 bases). The CDR3 extends over 14 amino acids. Per germline, CDR1 MDHEN and CDR2 SYDVKM. The V gene lost 2 bases and the J gene lost 1 base, with 8 bases spanning the gap. The CDR3 region has the DNA TGTGCCAGCAGTTTAGGACAGACGAACACTGAAGCTTTCTTT. Translated: CASSLGQTNTEAFF.